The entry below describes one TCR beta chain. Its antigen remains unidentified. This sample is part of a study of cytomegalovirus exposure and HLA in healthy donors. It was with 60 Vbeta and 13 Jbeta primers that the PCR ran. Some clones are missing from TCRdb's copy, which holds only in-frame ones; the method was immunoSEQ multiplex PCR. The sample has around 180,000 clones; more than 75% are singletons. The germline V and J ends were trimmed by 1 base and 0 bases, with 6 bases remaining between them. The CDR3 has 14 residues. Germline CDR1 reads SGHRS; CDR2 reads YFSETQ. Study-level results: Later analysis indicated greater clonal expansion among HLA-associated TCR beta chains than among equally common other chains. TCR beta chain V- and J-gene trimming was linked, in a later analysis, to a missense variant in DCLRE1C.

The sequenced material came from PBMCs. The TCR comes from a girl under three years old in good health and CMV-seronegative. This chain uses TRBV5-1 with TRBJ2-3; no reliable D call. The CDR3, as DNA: TGCGCCAGCAGCTTGACATCTAGCACAGATACGCAGTATTTT. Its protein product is CASSLTSSTDTQYF.